The 13 T cell receptor beta chains reported below all come from one sample, sequenced in a study of cytotoxic CD8 clonotypes in ibrutinib-treated CLL. Sequencing used immunoSEQ multiplex PCR; TCRdb keeps in-frame clones, though not all of them. There are more than 110,000 clones in the sample; about 78% occur only once, and approximately 5.1% lies in the top ten. The source material was PBMCs, sampled after 24 months of ibrutinib treatment. Every receptor here comes from a human donor with chronic lymphocytic leukemia.

The chain has TRBV6-5 and TRBJ2-3; no firm D call. Germline V gene sequence: CDR1 MNHEY, CDR2 SVGAGI. This CDR3 contains 13 residues. V lost 5 bases and J lost 6, with 12 bases in between. CDR3 in amino acids: CASSRSRRDTQYF. Here the CDR3 DNA reads TGTGCCAGCAGTCGCTCTCGACGGGATACGCAGTATTTT.

This chain uses TRBV6-5 with TRBJ1-6; TRBD1 might be the D (5 bases). Germline V gene data show CDR1 as MNHEY and CDR2 as SVGAGI. Trimming shortened V by 0 bases and J by 8 bases, and 11 bases separated the two germline ends. This CDR3 contains 15 residues. The DNA for the CDR3 is TGTGCCAGCAGTTACTCGGCCAGGGTTGATTCACCCCTCCACTTT. Amino acid sequence: CASSYSARVDSPLHF.

The chain combines TRBV15 with TRBJ1-5; the match to TRBD1 covers 10 bases. J gave up 6 bases and V 5 bases, and 10 bases lay outside the gene matches. CDR1 is LNHNV and CDR2 is YYDKDF in the germline V gene (reference sequence). The CDR3 extends over 16 amino acids. The CDR3 sequence: CATSEPGTGVPQPQHF. The CDR3, as DNA: TGTGCCACCAGCGAACCCGGGACAGGGGTGCCTCAGCCCCAGCATTTT.

The CDR3 sequence is CASSLWTGVTLHF. Here the CDR3 DNA reads TGTGCCAGCAGCCTGTGGACAGGGGTAACCCTCCACTTT. The genes are TRBV27 and TRBJ1-6, with TRBD1 matching over 9 bases. In germline, CDR1 is MNHEY, CDR2 SMNVEV (reference sequence). The CDR3 has 13 residues. The trim removed 6 bases at V and 14 bases at J, leaving 8 bases unmatched.

This chain joins TRBV5-1 and TRBJ1-1; TRBD1 is a possible D gene (5 bases). The V gene's germline CDR1 is SGHRS and CDR2 YFSETQ. The CDR3 runs to 12 residues. V was shortened by 3 bases and J by 4 bases, with 7 bases between the two germline ends. CDR3 in amino acids: CASSWGGTEAFF. The DNA for the CDR3 is TGCGCCAGCAGCTGGGGGGGCACTGAAGCTTTCTTT.

The chain couples TRBV27 to TRBJ1-6, with no clear D. Between the trimmed V and J ends, which lost 6 bases and 7 bases, there was a span of 10 bases. This CDR3 is built from 13 residues. The germline V gene has CDR1 MNHEY and CDR2 SMNVEV (reference sequence). CDR3 amino acids: CASRKGKNSPLHF. CDR3 nucleotides: TGTGCCAGCAGAAAGGGCAAAAATTCACCCCTCCACTTT.

The V gene is TRBV5-1, the J gene TRBJ2-4, with 10 bases lining up with TRBD2. The ends lost 4 bases at V and 5 bases at J; junction bases unmatched: 6. The CDR3 is 15 residues long. Per germline, CDR1 SGHRS and CDR2 YFSETQ. The CDR3 coding sequence is TGCGCCAGCAGCCCGGGGACTAGCGCTGAAAACATTCAGTACTTC. Translating gives CASSPGTSAENIQYF. Supplemented by reference TRBV5-1 and TRBJ2-4, the full variable domain reads KAGVTQTPRYLIKTRGQQVTLSCSPISGHRSVSWYQQTPGQGLQFLFEYFSETQRNKGNFPGRFSGRQFSNSRSEMNVSTLELGDSALYLCASSPGTSAENIQYFGAGTRLSVL.

The genes are TRBV19 and TRBJ1-2; unclear D gene. Trimming shortened V by 3 bases and J by 6 bases, and 17 bases separated the two germline ends. The germline gives CDR1 LNHDA, CDR2 SQIVND (reference sequence). The CDR3 is 15 residues long. The chain's CDR3 is CASSISGGRLDGYTF. The CDR3 nucleotides read TGTGCCAGTAGTATTTCGGGCGGCCGTCTGGATGGCTACACCTTC.

The chain recombines TRBV6-5 with TRBJ2-7; 7 nucleotides align to TRBD1. Germline V gene sequence: CDR1 MNHEY, CDR2 SVGAGI. J lost 4 bases, V lost 5 bases, and 5 bases had no gene match. The CDR3 covers 13 residues. The CDR3 DNA reads as TGTGCCAGCAGTATAACAGGGGATTACGAGCAGTACTTC. The encoded protein is CASSITGDYEQYF.

This rearrangement joins TRBV5-1 to TRBJ2-7; 9 bases match TRBD1. The trim removed 4 bases at V and 6 bases at J, leaving 8 bases unmatched. Germline CDR1 and CDR2: SGHRS and YFSETQ. The CDR3 length is 14 residues. This chain's CDR3 is CASSQTGGGIEQYF. CDR3 DNA: TGCGCCAGCAGCCAGACAGGGGGAGGGATCGAGCAGTACTTC.

CDR3 DNA sequence: TGTGCCAGCAGTTTCTCTCTCCGGGACTACCGCCCAGAGCAGTACTTC. Encoded protein: CASSFSLRDYRPEQYF. The V call is TRBV28, the J call TRBJ2-7; 7 bases match TRBD2. The ends lost 3 bases at V and 7 bases at J; junction bases unmatched: 15. The length of the CDR3 is 16 residues. CDR1 MDHEN and CDR2 SYDVKM come from the germline V gene.

Details on this clone: This sample includes further DNA sequences coding for the same CDR3. CDR3 nucleotide sequence: TGTGCCAGCAGCTTAGTGGCGGCGGGAGAGGAGACCCAGTACTTC. Residues: CASSLVAAGEETQYF. V is TRBV7-2 and J is TRBJ2-5; 7 bases align to TRBD2. V trimming: 1 base; J trimming: 5 bases; junction bases outside the gene matches: 7. The V gene's germline CDR1 is SGHTA and CDR2 FQGNSA. There are 15 residues in the CDR3.

The J gene is TRBJ2-5, the V gene TRBV5-1, with 8 nucleotides matching TRBD1. Trimming took 4 bases from V and 5 from J; bases not matched to a gene: 10. This CDR3 is 15 amino acids long. Germline-derived CDR1 and CDR2 are SGHRS and YFSETQ. The CDR3 sequence is CASSPGQGGEETQYF. The CDR3 DNA reads as TGCGCCAGCAGCCCCGGACAGGGAGGCGAGGAGACCCAGTACTTC.